One sample yielded the 14 T cell receptor beta chains listed below, sequenced in a study of cytomegalovirus exposure and HLA in healthy donors. Researchers ran the PCR with 60 Vbeta and 13 Jbeta primers. TCRdb's table, derived via immunoSEQ multiplex PCR, lists solely in-frame clones and lacks some. The table includes about 200,000 clones, around 73% detected once. Sequencing was done on a sample of PBMCs. The receptors shown here come from a male donor in good health and CMV-seronegative.

The CDR3 sequence is CASSLAGGDLFGEQYF. CDR3 sequence (DNA): TGCGCCAGCAGTTTAGCGGGAGGGGATCTGTTCGGCGAGCAGTACTTC. The chain employs TRBV4-1 and TRBJ2-7, with 11 bases fitting TRBD2. V trimming: 6 bases; J trimming: 6 bases; junction bases outside the gene matches: 13. This CDR3 is 16 amino acids long. CDR1 is MGHRA, CDR2 YSYEKL, per germline.

V usage is TRBV10-1 and J usage is TRBJ2-7, with D possibly TRBD2 on 7 matching bases. This CDR3 spans 14 amino acids. V shed 6 bases and J shed 2 bases, with 14 bases lying between them. The germline CDR1 and CDR2 sequences are WNHNN and SYGVQD (reference sequence). The CDR3 loop is CASSSLGGPYEQYF. In DNA, the CDR3 is TGCGCCAGCAGCAGCCTGGGGGGGCCCTACGAGCAGTACTTC.

The rearrangement joins TRBV27 to TRBJ2-5, with 10 bases that match TRBD2. CDR1 is MNHEY and CDR2 is SMNVEV in the germline V gene (reference sequence). V was pared by 2 bases and J by 2 bases, with 2 bases of the junction left unmatched. The CDR3 covers 15 residues. The CDR3 DNA is TGTGCCAGCAGTTTAACTAGCGGGACACAAGAGACCCAGTACTTC. It codes for CASSLTSGTQETQYF.

This clone was picked up one time. The chain joins TRBV7-2 to TRBJ2-3, with TRBD2 as a possible D gene (5 bases). In germline, CDR1 is SGHTA, CDR2 FQGNSA. V lost 4 bases, J lost 5 bases, and 16 bases lay in between. The CDR3 is made up of 15 amino acids. The CDR3 sequence: CASSSTGSRGDTQYF. The CDR3 DNA follows: TGTGCCAGCAGCTCTACCGGGTCCCGGGGAGATACGCAGTATTTT.

The V call is TRBV6-1, the J call TRBJ2-2; 9 bases are a match to TRBD2. From germline, CDR1 is MNHNS and CDR2 SASEGT. The CDR3 totals 18 residues. The V segment lost 2 bases and the J segment 3 bases; nucleotides outside the gene matches: 10. CDR3 DNA sequence: TGTGCCAGCAGTGAACCGGGACTAGCAGGGATATACACCGGGGAGCTGTTTTTT. Its protein is CASSEPGLAGIYTGELFF.

This clone was detected only once. The chain uses TRBV27 and TRBJ2-7; 7 bases are a match to TRBD1. The V and J ends lost 5 bases and 0 bases, in that order; junction bases with no gene match: 4. This CDR3 is built from 14 residues. CDR1 and CDR2 (germline): MNHEY, SMNVEV (reference sequence). In nucleotides, the CDR3 is TGTGCCAGCAGTCCGACAGGGAGCTCCTACGAGCAGTACTTC. Its protein is CASSPTGSSYEQYF.

V and J are TRBV14 and TRBJ2-7; 15 positions agree with TRBD2. Germline values: CDR1 SGHDN, CDR2 FVKESK. The length of the CDR3 is 17 residues. Unmatched junction bases numbered 9, after V lost 3 bases and J lost 6 bases. The CDR3 DNA is TGTGCCAGCAGCCAGTCAGGACTAGCGGGAGGGCATGGCGAGCAGTACTTC. Amino acids: CASSQSGLAGGHGEQYF.

The chain recombines TRBV14 with TRBJ2-4, with 9 nucleotides matching TRBD2. CDR3 length: 16 amino acids. The V and J ends lost 4 bases and 6 bases, in that order; junction bases with no gene match: 10. Per the germline V gene, CDR1 is SGHDN and CDR2 is FVKESK. The CDR3, as DNA: TGTGCCAGCAGCCCGAGCGCGGGAGGGCCGGGAAACATTCAGTACTTC. Its protein product is CASSPSAGGPGNIQYF.

V is TRBV9 and J is TRBJ1-1, with D hard to call. Germline V gives CDR1 SGDLS, CDR2 YYNGEE. The CDR3 has 13 residues. Trimming removed 4 bases at V and 7 bases at J, with 14 bases between. DNA of the CDR3: TGTGCCAGCAGCTCCGGACTCCCGATTGAAGCTTTCTTT. Its protein product is CASSSGLPIEAFF. The full variable domain, its missing parts supplied by reference TRBV9 and TRBJ1-1, is DSGVTQTPKHLITATGQRVTLRCSPRSGDLSVYWYQQSLDQGLQFLIQYYNGEERAKGNILERFSAQQFPDLHSELNLSSLELGDSALYFCASSSGLPIEAFFGQGTRLTVV.

V and J are TRBV7-3 and TRBJ2-3; 10 bases are shared with TRBD2. From germline, CDR1 is SGHTA and CDR2 FQGTGA. The CDR3 spans 21 residues. V dropped 5 bases and J dropped 3; count of bases not matched to a gene: 23. CDR3 coding DNA: TGTGCCAGCAGCCAGTCCCCCCCTCTAGCGGGAGCCACCCTTAGGACAGATACGCAGTATTTT. Translated, it gives CASSQSPPLAGATLRTDTQYF. The whole variable domain, filled in from reference TRBV7-3 and TRBJ2-3, reads GAGVSQTPSNKVTEKGKYVELRCDPISGHTALYWYRQSLGQGPEFLIYFQGTGAADDSGLPNDRFFAVRPEGSVSTLKIQRTERGDSAVYLCASSQSPPLAGATLRTDTQYFGPGTRLTVL.

This clone was detected many times. The chain carries TRBV7-9 and TRBJ1-1; 7 nucleotides align to TRBD1. The CDR3 extends over 12 amino acids. CDR1 is SEHNR, CDR2 FQNEAQ, per germline (reference sequence). The DNA for the CDR3 is TGTGCGAGCCGGGACAGTTGGGCTGAAGCTTTCTTT. Protein product: CASRDSWAEAFF.

This clone was counted between two and nine times. The chain joins TRBV9 to TRBJ2-1; 10 bases are a match to TRBD2. CDR1 and CDR2 from the germline V gene are SGDLS and YYNGEE. The CDR3 totals 16 residues. The V gene end was trimmed by 1 base and the J gene end by 8 bases; junction bases not matched to a gene: 9. The CDR3 region has the DNA TGTGCCAGCAGCGTAAGCGGGAGGGTTCAAGGCGATGAGCAGTTCTTC. This translates into CASSVSGRVQGDEQFF.

This chain connects TRBV9 to TRBJ2-1; D remains ambiguous. V dropped 4 bases and J dropped 5 bases, with 13 bases sitting between them. This CDR3 comprises 14 residues. CDR1 SGDLS and CDR2 YYNGEE come from the germline V gene. The CDR3 loop is CASSWSTLDNEQFF. CDR3 sequence (DNA): TGTGCCAGCAGCTGGTCCACCCTAGACAATGAGCAGTTCTTC.

This clone has only a few counts. This chain joins TRBV7-2 and TRBJ1-1; D gene unclear. The V end lost 1 base, the J end lost 1 base, and 10 bases lay between the germline ends. The CDR3 has 15 residues. Germline loops: CDR1 SGHTA, CDR2 FQGNSA. The CDR3 loop reads CASSLDSARNTEAFF. CDR3 nucleotide sequence: TGTGCCAGCAGCTTAGATTCAGCGAGGAACACTGAAGCTTTCTTT.